The rows below give T cell receptor beta chains drawn from one sample of a study of blood T cell repertoires in COVID-19. Clones were sequenced by immunoSEQ multiplex PCR, and TCRdb holds only the in-frame ones, with some missing. The sample lists some 160,000 clones; 80% to 90% were seen once. Sequencing was done on a sample of peripheral blood. These receptors were obtained from a woman older than 75 with COVID-19, enrolled during active disease. CDR3s include the opening cysteine and the closing phenylalanine or tryptophan. The order of the fields is clone size, V gene, D gene, J gene, CDR3 protein, CDR3 DNA. D genes are given only for firm matches. Only some rows state a clone size, as once, few, many or a class for expanded clones.

once	TRBV7-8	NA	TRBJ2-5	CASSSAGAFRETQYF	TGTGCCAGCAGCTCCGCAGGGGCGTTTCGAGAGACCCAGTACTTC
NA	TRBV5-1	NA	TRBJ2-1	CASSPTRSGPLGQFF	TGCGCCAGCAGCCCGACGAGATCAGGGCCCCTAGGGCAGTTCTTC
NA	TRBV2	NA	TRBJ2-2	CASRARDWITGELFF	TGTGCCAGCAGGGCTCGGGACTGGATCACCGGGGAGCTGTTTTTT
NA	TRBV4-2	NA	TRBJ2-2	CASSESYTGELFF	TGTGCCAGCAGCGAGAGTTACACCGGGGAGCTGTTTTTT
NA	TRBV19	NA	TRBJ1-6	CASSNPSDVYNSPLHF	TGTGCCAGTAGTAATCCTAGTGATGTCTATAATTCACCCCTCCACTTT
NA	TRBV4-2	NA	TRBJ2-1	CASSQDQQGRYNEQFF	TGTGCCAGCAGCCAAGATCAGCAGGGTAGGTACAATGAGCAGTTCTTC
once	TRBV7-2	TRBD1	TRBJ2-3	CASSLSQGAEDTQYF	TGTGCCAGCAGCTTATCACAGGGGGCAGAAGATACGCAGTATTTT
NA	TRBV6-5	TRBD1	TRBJ1-5	CASRTGTGGNQPQHF	TGTGCCAGCAGAACGGGGACAGGGGGTAATCAGCCCCAGCATTTT
NA	TRBV6-4	TRBD1	TRBJ2-1	CASSKGQGNNEQFF	TGTGCCAGCAGTAAGGGACAGGGGAACAATGAGCAGTTCTTC
few	TRBV28	NA	TRBJ1-5	CASTSIRQPQHF	TGTGCCAGCACCTCGATTCGGCAGCCCCAGCATTTT
NA	TRBV12-3/TRBV12-4	NA	TRBJ1-1	CASSITENTEAFF	TGTGCCAGCAGCATTACAGAGAACACTGAAGCTTTCTTT
NA	TRBV7-3	NA	TRBJ2-2	CASSLQGPANTGELFF	TGTGCCAGCAGCCTCCAGGGGCCCGCGAACACCGGGGAGCTGTTTTTT
NA	TRBV20-1	TRBD2	TRBJ2-7	CSASQPRGVYEQYF	TGCAGTGCTAGTCAACCGCGGGGGGTCTACGAGCAGTACTTC
NA	TRBV6-6	NA	TRBJ1-4	CASSFPGVWEKLFF	TGTGCCAGCAGTTTCCCGGGGGTTTGGGAAAAACTGTTTTTT
NA	TRBV7-9	NA	TRBJ2-7	CASSPHSTGTYEQYF	TGTGCCAGCAGCCCCCACTCCACGGGGACCTACGAGCAGTACTTC
few	TRBV5-1	TRBD1	TRBJ1-2	CASSPGQGLDYGYTF	TGCGCCAGCAGCCCCGGACAGGGACTGGATTATGGCTACACCTTC
few	TRBV28	TRBD1	TRBJ1-2	CASSLRRDRGLFNYGYTF	TGTGCCAGCAGTTTACGCCGGGACAGGGGACTATTTAACTATGGCTACACCTTC
NA	TRBV18	TRBD2	TRBJ2-1	CASSPGLAEGGEQFF	TGTGCCAGCTCACCGGGACTAGCGGAGGGAGGCGAGCAGTTCTTC
NA	TRBV10-1	TRBD2	TRBJ2-2	CASSGGGLAGPNTGELFF	TGCGCCAGCAGCGGGGGGGGACTAGCGGGTCCGAACACCGGGGAGCTGTTTTTT
NA	TRBV5-1	NA	TRBJ1-2	CASSLARSGNYGYTF	TGCGCCAGCAGCTTGGCGAGATCGGGTAACTATGGCTACACCTTC
NA	TRBV3-1/TRBV3-2	TRBD1	TRBJ1-6	CASSQEVTGGQVNSPLHF	TGTGCCAGCAGCCAAGAAGTGACAGGGGGTCAGGTAAATTCACCCCTCCACTTT
NA	TRBV19	TRBD1	TRBJ2-5	CASRASGQAGFQETQYF	TGTGCCAGTAGGGCCTCAGGACAGGCCGGATTCCAAGAGACCCAGTACTTC
NA	TRBV10-3	NA	TRBJ1-1	CAISEQAGREATEAFF	TGTGCCATCAGTGAGCAGGCGGGCAGGGAGGCCACTGAAGCTTTCTTT
NA	TRBV27	NA	TRBJ1-5	CASSFGRDQPQHF	TGTGCCAGCAGTTTCGGCAGGGATCAGCCCCAGCATTTT
NA	TRBV9	TRBD1	TRBJ2-7	CASSADRVIKYF	TGTGCCAGCAGCGCGGACAGGGTGATCAAGTACTTC
NA	TRBV27	TRBD1	TRBJ1-1	CASSLWDREGQAFF	TGTGCCAGCAGTTTATGGGACAGGGAGGGCCAAGCTTTCTTT
NA	TRBV3-1/TRBV3-2	NA	TRBJ2-4	CASSPRREGLAKNIQYF	TGTGCCAGCAGCCCCCGGCGAGAGGGACTAGCCAAAAACATTCAGTACTTC
NA	TRBV10-1	TRBD1	TRBJ1-6	CASSRDRNSPLHF	TGCGCCAGCAGCCGGGACAGGAATTCACCCCTCCACTTT
once	TRBV3-1/TRBV3-2	TRBD1	TRBJ1-4	CASSQEGLFGTGDEKLFF	TGTGCCAGCAGCCAAGAAGGGCTATTTGGGACAGGGGATGAAAAACTGTTTTTT
NA	TRBV7-4	NA	TRBJ2-4	CASSPTILLAKNIQYF	TGTGCCAGCAGCCCTACTATACTTCTAGCCAAAAACATTCAGTACTTC
NA	TRBV6-5	NA	TRBJ1-2	CASSPSGGSRYGYTF	TGTGCCAGCAGCCCCTCCGGGGGGTCGCGCTATGGCTACACCTTC
NA	TRBV5-1	TRBD2	TRBJ2-7	CASSLGLAGGSGEQYF	TGCGCCAGCAGCTTGGGGCTAGCGGGAGGATCGGGCGAGCAGTACTTC
NA	TRBV6-2/TRBV6-3	TRBD2	TRBJ2-3	CASSRTSGGSTDTQYF	TGTGCCAGCAGCAGGACTAGCGGGGGGAGCACAGATACGCAGTATTTT
NA	TRBV21-1	NA	TRBJ2-1	CASSKEGDSSYNEQFF	TGTGCCAGCAGCAAAGAAGGGGACAGCTCCTACAATGAGCAGTTCTTC
NA	TRBV7-2	NA	TRBJ2-1	CASSLLGGAYNEQFF	TGTGCCAGCAGCTTGTTAGGGGGGGCCTACAATGAGCAGTTCTTC
once	TRBV10-3	NA	TRBJ1-1	CAISDSYSLGAFF	TGTGCCATCAGTGATAGTTATAGCCTTGGGGCTTTCTTT
NA	TRBV5-1	TRBD2	TRBJ2-1	CASSFTGTSGSTTRYNEQFF	TGCGCCAGCAGCTTCACTGGGACTAGCGGGAGCACTACCCGCTACAATGAGCAGTTCTTC
few	TRBV6-6	TRBD2	TRBJ2-5	CASSSRSLAAQETQYF	TGTGCCAGCAGTTCTCGCTCCCTAGCGGCGCAAGAGACCCAGTACTTC
NA	TRBV29-1	TRBD1	TRBJ1-4	CSVAGGSPNEKLFF	TGCAGCGTTGCAGGGGGGTCCCCTAATGAAAAACTGTTTTTT
NA	TRBV2	NA	TRBJ2-7	CASRPGTYEQYF	TGTGCCAGCAGGCCGGGAACCTACGAGCAGTACTTC
NA	TRBV2	TRBD2	TRBJ2-3	CASSYQAGGALDTQYF	TGTGCCAGCAGTTACCAGGCCGGGGGGGCCTTAGATACGCAGTATTTT
NA	TRBV7-8	NA	TRBJ1-6	CASSSGQGSSPLHF	TGTGCCAGCAGCTCAGGACAAGGGTCGTCACCCCTCCACTTT
NA	TRBV5-1	TRBD2	TRBJ2-4	CASSPGGLASAKNIQYF	TGCGCCAGCAGCCCGGGGGGACTAGCGTCAGCCAAAAACATTCAGTACTTC